This is a list of T cell receptor beta chains from one sample in a study of OX40 agonist ivuxolimab in advanced cancers. Sequenced by immunoSEQ multiplex PCR; TCRdb stores in-frame clones only, minus some. The sample yields 60,000 to 100,000 clones, around 90% seen once. The material sequenced was CD4+ or CD8+ T cells sorted from blood, taken in a trial of the OX40 agonist ivuxolimab. The receptors come from an adult with an advanced solid tumor such as melanoma, head and neck, liver or kidney cancer. The CDR3 runs from the conserved cysteine through the conserved F or W. Fields, in order: clone size, D gene, J gene, V gene, CDR3 protein, CDR3 DNA. The D gene is left open where the match is weak. Expanded clones are given a class, and other clones once, few, many or no size at all.

clone_size: -
d_call: TRBD1
j_call: TRBJ2-7
v_call: TRBV30
cdr3_aa: CAWSTGTGYEQYF
cdr3_nt: TGTGCCTGGAGCACCGGGACAGGGTACGAGCAGTACTTC

clone_size: -
d_call: -
j_call: TRBJ1-1
v_call: TRBV21-1
cdr3_aa: CASSLYGSLNTEAFF
cdr3_nt: TGTGCCAGCAGCCTGTACGGGTCCCTGAACACTGAAGCTTTCTTT

clone_size: -
d_call: -
j_call: TRBJ1-1
v_call: TRBV2
cdr3_aa: CASSPEGRALSTEAFF
cdr3_nt: TGTGCCAGCAGCCCAGAGGGGCGGGCCCTGAGCACTGAAGCTTTCTTT

clone_size: -
d_call: -
j_call: TRBJ2-2
v_call: TRBV9
cdr3_aa: CASSVGRNTGELFF
cdr3_nt: TGTGCCAGCAGCGTGGGACGTAACACCGGGGAGCTGTTTTTT

clone_size: -
d_call: -
j_call: TRBJ1-2
v_call: TRBV7-9
cdr3_aa: CASSLWTDGYTF
cdr3_nt: TGTGCCAGCAGCCTCTGGACGGATGGCTACACCTTC

clone_size: once
d_call: -
j_call: TRBJ2-1
v_call: TRBV13
cdr3_aa: CASSFPTVSSYNEQFF
cdr3_nt: TGTGCCAGCAGCTTCCCGACGGTCAGCTCCTACAATGAGCAGTTCTTC

clone_size: -
d_call: -
j_call: TRBJ2-7
v_call: TRBV7-6
cdr3_aa: CASSPRSNVYEQYF
cdr3_nt: TGTGCCAGCAGCCCACGCAGTAATGTCTACGAGCAGTACTTC

clone_size: -
d_call: TRBD2
j_call: TRBJ2-7
v_call: TRBV9
cdr3_aa: CASSVGSGTGLAGETYEQYF
cdr3_nt: TGTGCCAGCAGCGTAGGCTCCGGGACGGGGCTAGCGGGGGAAACCTACGAGCAGTACTTC

clone_size: -
d_call: -
j_call: TRBJ1-5
v_call: TRBV30
cdr3_aa: CAWSVSDFYSNQPQHF
cdr3_nt: TGTGCCTGGAGTGTATCGGATTTCTATAGCAATCAGCCCCAGCATTTT

clone_size: -
d_call: -
j_call: TRBJ2-7
v_call: TRBV27
cdr3_aa: CAILDEETYEQYF
cdr3_nt: TGTGCCATCCTGGACGAGGAAACCTACGAGCAGTACTTC

clone_size: -
d_call: TRBD1
j_call: TRBJ1-4
v_call: TRBV18
cdr3_aa: CASSRAYRDSNEKLFF
cdr3_nt: TGTGCCAGCTCGCGCGCCTACCGGGACAGTAATGAAAAACTGTTTTTT

clone_size: once
d_call: -
j_call: TRBJ2-7
v_call: TRBV4-1
cdr3_aa: CASSHLGGGEQYF
cdr3_nt: TGCGCCAGCAGCCACCTAGGAGGTGGAGAGCAGTACTTC

clone_size: -
d_call: TRBD2
j_call: TRBJ2-4
v_call: TRBV15
cdr3_aa: CATSRDSLAGGPTKNIQYF
cdr3_nt: TGTGCCACCAGCAGAGATTCGCTAGCGGGGGGGCCGACCAAAAACATTCAGTACTTC

clone_size: -
d_call: -
j_call: TRBJ1-1
v_call: TRBV9
cdr3_aa: CASSVGNGGNTEAFF
cdr3_nt: TGTGCCAGCAGCGTGGGGAATGGTGGGAACACTGAAGCTTTCTTT

clone_size: -
d_call: -
j_call: TRBJ2-7
v_call: TRBV5-6
cdr3_aa: CASSPSYSDSYEQYF
cdr3_nt: TGTGCCAGCAGCCCTAGTTACTCAGACTCCTACGAGCAGTACTTC

clone_size: -
d_call: -
j_call: TRBJ2-1
v_call: TRBV13
cdr3_aa: CASTEGLGAYNEQFF
cdr3_nt: TGTGCCAGCACCGAGGGACTCGGCGCCTACAATGAGCAGTTCTTC

clone_size: -
d_call: -
j_call: TRBJ2-1
v_call: TRBV27
cdr3_aa: CASSLSAGLMSSYNEQFF
cdr3_nt: TGTGCCAGCAGTTTATCGGCAGGCCTGATGAGCTCCTACAATGAGCAGTTCTTC

clone_size: -
d_call: -
j_call: TRBJ2-3
v_call: TRBV11-2
cdr3_aa: CASSLGVVVGGSTDTQYF
cdr3_nt: TGTGCCAGCAGCTTAGGGGTCGTAGTGGGCGGGAGCACAGATACGCAGTATTTT

clone_size: -
d_call: -
j_call: TRBJ2-6
v_call: TRBV7-9
cdr3_aa: CASSFSGGANVLTF
cdr3_nt: TGTGCCAGCAGCTTCTCTGGTGGGGCCAACGTCCTGACTTTC

clone_size: -
d_call: TRBD2
j_call: TRBJ2-1
v_call: TRBV12-5
cdr3_aa: CASSGGNEQFF
cdr3_nt: TGTGCTAGTTCGGGGGGCAATGAGCAGTTCTTC

clone_size: -
d_call: -
j_call: TRBJ1-4
v_call: TRBV12-5
cdr3_aa: CASAAGINEKLFF
cdr3_nt: TGTGCTAGTGCCGCGGGTATTAATGAAAAACTGTTTTTT

clone_size: -
d_call: TRBD2
j_call: TRBJ2-3
v_call: TRBV7-9
cdr3_aa: CASTPWRLARRTDTQYF
cdr3_nt: TGTGCCAGCACCCCATGGAGACTAGCGCGCCGCACAGATACGCAGTATTTT

clone_size: -
d_call: TRBD2
j_call: TRBJ2-1
v_call: TRBV27
cdr3_aa: CASTWGAGGSSYNEQFF
cdr3_nt: TGTGCCAGCACCTGGGGAGCGGGGGGGAGCTCCTACAATGAGCAGTTCTTC

clone_size: once
d_call: -
j_call: TRBJ2-1
v_call: TRBV6-5
cdr3_aa: CASSYQEGINEQFF
cdr3_nt: TGTGCCAGCAGTTATCAAGAAGGGATAAATGAGCAGTTCTTC

clone_size: -
d_call: -
j_call: TRBJ1-5
v_call: TRBV28
cdr3_aa: CASSFSGPSRTNQPQHF
cdr3_nt: TGTGCCAGCAGTTTTTCCGGACCCTCACGCACCAATCAGCCCCAGCATTTT

clone_size: -
d_call: -
j_call: TRBJ2-7
v_call: TRBV5-8
cdr3_aa: CASSLDLAHYEQYF
cdr3_nt: TGTGCCAGCAGCTTGGATCTGGCTCACTACGAGCAGTACTTC

clone_size: -
d_call: -
j_call: TRBJ1-1
v_call: TRBV11-2
cdr3_aa: CASSLGPGHNTEAFF
cdr3_nt: TGTGCCAGCAGCTTAGGGCCAGGCCACAACACTGAAGCTTTCTTT

clone_size: -
d_call: -
j_call: TRBJ2-5
v_call: TRBV10-2
cdr3_aa: CASNPEGTQYF
cdr3_nt: TGCGCCAGCAACCCCGAGGGGACCCAGTACTTC

clone_size: -
d_call: -
j_call: TRBJ2-7
v_call: TRBV27
cdr3_aa: CASSLSVGYEQYF
cdr3_nt: TGTGCCAGCAGTTTATCGGTGGGTTACGAGCAGTACTTC

clone_size: -
d_call: -
j_call: TRBJ2-1
v_call: TRBV6-5
cdr3_aa: CATQGNGLHNEQFF
cdr3_nt: TGTGCCACCCAGGGGAATGGGCTTCACAATGAGCAGTTCTTC

clone_size: -
d_call: -
j_call: TRBJ2-5
v_call: TRBV6-6
cdr3_aa: CASSYITEQETQYF
cdr3_nt: TGTGCCAGCAGTTACATAACAGAACAAGAGACCCAGTACTTC

clone_size: -
d_call: TRBD2
j_call: TRBJ2-7
v_call: TRBV29-1
cdr3_aa: CSVEPIVAGLTYEQYF
cdr3_nt: TGCAGCGTTGAGCCCATAGTAGCGGGGCTTACCTACGAGCAGTACTTC

clone_size: -
d_call: -
j_call: TRBJ1-1
v_call: TRBV6-6
cdr3_aa: CASSYGTTHGAFF
cdr3_nt: TGTGCCAGCAGTTATGGGACAACCCACGGAGCTTTCTTT

clone_size: -
d_call: TRBD1
j_call: TRBJ2-1
v_call: TRBV11-2
cdr3_aa: CASSSQGPSYNEQFF
cdr3_nt: TGTGCCAGCAGCTCACAGGGGCCCTCCTACAATGAGCAGTTCTTC

clone_size: -
d_call: -
j_call: TRBJ2-2
v_call: TRBV1
cdr3_aa: CTSEGHTGELFF
cdr3_nt: TGCACCAGCGAGGGGCACACCGGGGAGCTGTTTTTT

clone_size: few
d_call: -
j_call: TRBJ1-2
v_call: TRBV21-1
cdr3_aa: CASLPDRDSHNYGYTF
cdr3_nt: TGTGCCAGCTTGCCCGATCGGGACAGCCATAACTATGGCTACACCTTC

clone_size: -
d_call: TRBD1
j_call: TRBJ2-3
v_call: TRBV13
cdr3_aa: CASSSGDRGTDTQYF
cdr3_nt: TGTGCCAGCAGCTCAGGGGACAGAGGCACAGATACGCAGTATTTT

clone_size: -
d_call: TRBD1
j_call: TRBJ2-7
v_call: TRBV7-6
cdr3_aa: CASSAGTGGSYEQYF
cdr3_nt: TGTGCCAGCAGCGCCGGGACAGGGGGCTCCTACGAGCAGTACTTC

clone_size: -
d_call: TRBD1
j_call: TRBJ1-2
v_call: TRBV27
cdr3_aa: CASSLLSWEGAGRNYGYTF
cdr3_nt: TGTGCCAGCAGTTTATTAAGCTGGGAGGGGGCTGGGAGGAACTATGGCTACACCTTC

clone_size: -
d_call: -
j_call: TRBJ2-1
v_call: TRBV11-2
cdr3_aa: CASRIGGPYNEQFF
cdr3_nt: TGTGCCAGCAGGATCGGGGGCCCCTACAATGAGCAGTTCTTC

clone_size: -
d_call: TRBD1
j_call: TRBJ1-1
v_call: TRBV5-1
cdr3_aa: CASSLAGGYTEAFF
cdr3_nt: TGCGCCAGCAGCTTGGCAGGGGGGTACACTGAAGCTTTCTTT

clone_size: -
d_call: TRBD1
j_call: TRBJ2-3
v_call: TRBV5-4
cdr3_aa: CASTFGQGTDTQYF
cdr3_nt: TGTGCCAGCACCTTCGGACAGGGCACAGATACGCAGTATTTT

clone_size: once
d_call: -
j_call: TRBJ2-3
v_call: TRBV5-1
cdr3_aa: CASSSVWGTDTQYF
cdr3_nt: TGCGCCAGCAGCTCGGTCTGGGGCACAGATACGCAGTATTTT

clone_size: -
d_call: TRBD1
j_call: TRBJ2-7
v_call: TRBV5-6
cdr3_aa: CASSLVDATGPPYEQYF
cdr3_nt: TGTGCCAGCAGCTTGGTTGATGCGACAGGGCCTCCCTACGAGCAGTACTTC

clone_size: -
d_call: -
j_call: TRBJ2-1
v_call: TRBV11-2
cdr3_aa: CASSLGGLAPLQFF
cdr3_nt: TGTGCCAGCAGCTTAGGAGGGCTTGCGCCTCTGCAGTTCTTC

clone_size: -
d_call: TRBD1
j_call: TRBJ1-2
v_call: TRBV4-1
cdr3_aa: CASSQVTGVIGYTF
cdr3_nt: TGCGCCAGCAGCCAAGTAACAGGGGTGATTGGCTACACCTTC

clone_size: -
d_call: -
j_call: TRBJ1-2
v_call: TRBV10-3
cdr3_aa: CAISESPANEGQDYGYTF
cdr3_nt: TGTGCCATCAGTGAGTCGCCCGCTAATGAGGGACAAGACTATGGCTACACCTTC

clone_size: -
d_call: -
j_call: TRBJ1-1
v_call: TRBV7-2
cdr3_aa: CASSQPGSEAFF
cdr3_nt: TGTGCCAGCAGCCAACCCGGATCTGAAGCTTTCTTT

clone_size: -
d_call: TRBD1
j_call: TRBJ1-5
v_call: TRBV4-2
cdr3_aa: CASSQSRDRANQPQHF
cdr3_nt: TGTGCCAGCAGCCAGAGCCGGGACAGGGCTAATCAGCCCCAGCATTTT

clone_size: -
d_call: TRBD2
j_call: TRBJ2-7
v_call: TRBV9
cdr3_aa: CASSVEGLGVREQYF
cdr3_nt: TGTGCCAGCAGCGTAGAAGGACTAGGGGTACGCGAGCAGTACTTC

clone_size: -
d_call: -
j_call: TRBJ2-3
v_call: TRBV5-4
cdr3_aa: CASSFKGDTDTQYF
cdr3_nt: TGTGCCAGCAGCTTCAAAGGGGACACAGATACGCAGTATTTT

clone_size: -
d_call: -
j_call: TRBJ2-7
v_call: TRBV4-3
cdr3_aa: CASSPAPYTTYEQYF
cdr3_nt: TGCGCCAGCAGCCCCGCCCCTTACACAACCTACGAGCAGTACTTC

clone_size: -
d_call: -
j_call: TRBJ1-2
v_call: TRBV7-2
cdr3_aa: CASSLNPLGGYTF
cdr3_nt: TGTGCCAGCAGCTTGAACCCCCTGGGGGGCTACACCTTC

clone_size: -
d_call: TRBD1
j_call: TRBJ2-7
v_call: TRBV27
cdr3_aa: CASSLIPGQGTSGEQYF
cdr3_nt: TGTGCCAGCAGTTTGATCCCGGGACAGGGAACCTCGGGCGAGCAGTACTTC

clone_size: -
d_call: -
j_call: TRBJ1-1
v_call: TRBV6-7
cdr3_aa: CARKWGNAFF
cdr3_nt: TGTGCCAGGAAGTGGGGGAATGCTTTCTTT

clone_size: -
d_call: TRBD1
j_call: TRBJ1-5
v_call: TRBV9
cdr3_aa: CASSPGGEASNQPQHF
cdr3_nt: TGTGCCAGCAGCCCAGGGGGCGAGGCGAGCAATCAGCCCCAGCATTTT

clone_size: once
d_call: -
j_call: TRBJ2-5
v_call: TRBV7-6
cdr3_aa: CASSPWTGRAIAETQYF
cdr3_nt: TGTGCCAGCAGCCCCTGGACGGGCAGAGCCATAGCGGAGACCCAGTACTTC

clone_size: -
d_call: -
j_call: TRBJ1-1
v_call: TRBV29-1
cdr3_aa: CSVLRAEGNTEAFF
cdr3_nt: TGCAGCGTTCTCAGGGCGGAGGGGAACACTGAAGCTTTCTTT